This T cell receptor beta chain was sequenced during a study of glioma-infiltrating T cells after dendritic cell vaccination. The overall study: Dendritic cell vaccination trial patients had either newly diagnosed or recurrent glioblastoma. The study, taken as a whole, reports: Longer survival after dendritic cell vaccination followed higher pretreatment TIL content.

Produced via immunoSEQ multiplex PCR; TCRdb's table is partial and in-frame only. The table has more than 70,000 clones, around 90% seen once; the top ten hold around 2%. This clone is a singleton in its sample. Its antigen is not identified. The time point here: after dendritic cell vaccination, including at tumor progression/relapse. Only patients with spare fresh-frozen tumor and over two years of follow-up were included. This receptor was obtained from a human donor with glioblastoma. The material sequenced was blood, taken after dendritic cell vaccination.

The CDR3 sequence: CASSPLARAGHTDTQYF. The CDR3 nucleotides read TGCGCCAGCAGCCCCCTCGCTAGAGCGGGGCACACAGATACGCAGTATTTT. The chain is built from TRBV5-1 and TRBJ2-3, with 7 bases matching TRBD2. After removal of 4 bases from V and 2 bases from J, the junction contained 13 bases not matched to a gene. The CDR3 covers 17 residues. Germline V gene lookup returns CDR1 SGHRS and CDR2 YFSETQ.